The source of this TCR beta chain is a study of blood T cells in healthy people across ages. This clonotype was seen a few times. Its matching antigen is unknown. Study findings and constraints: Naive CD4+ cells and diversity were both higher in long-lived donors than in aged donors.

Approximately 9 milliliters of peripheral blood were drawn from each donor into EDTA-treated tubes. A sample-barcoded 5' primer and a J-beta primer mix were used in a second PCR of roughly 7 to 12 cycles. Carrying 12 random nucleotides, a template-switch adaptor labeled each individual cDNA molecule. MiXCR was run by TCRdb on the 5' RACE reads, yielding one entry per CDR3 protein. This table has around 1,000,000 distinct CDR3 sequences, about 25% appearing once. This sample was shared with a second study, whose subject was T cells of mothers and their children.

Sequences were obtained from blood. This sequence was found in a girl aged 2 to 10 in good health.

Here the CDR3 reads CASSPGQANVGEQYF. The CDR3 DNA is TGTGCCAGCAGCCCGGGACAGGCAAACGTGGGCGAGCAGTACTTC. The chain couples TRBV4-2 to TRBJ2-5; 8 nucleotides align to TRBD1. The end of the DNA aligns better with TRBJ2-7, so the J call may be wrong. From germline, CDR1 is LGHNA and CDR2 YNFKEQ. The CDR3 is made up of 15 amino acids.